This T cell receptor beta chain was sequenced for a study of T cell changes during pregnancy in multiple sclerosis. Libraries were prepared by immunoSEQ multiplex PCR; TCRdb keeps only in-frame clonotypes and omits some of them. The repertoire has about 40,000 clones, about 87% of them found once; the top ten carry 0.56%. The clonotype originates from a female donor with multiple sclerosis, enrolled in a pregnancy study. The starting material was CD4+ T cells from peripheral blood mononuclear cells, obtained before pregnancy.

The DNA for the CDR3 is TGTGCCAGCAGTTTATGGGGGGGGACACGTAGCTCCTACGAGCAGTACTTC. Protein product: CASSLWGGTRSSYEQYF. The rearrangement links TRBV28 to TRBJ2-7; a weak D match, TRBD2 (7 bases). Per the germline V gene, CDR1 is MDHEN and CDR2 is SYDVKM. The CDR3 is 17 residues long. Between the trimmed V and J ends, which lost 0 bases and 0 bases, there was a span of 15 bases.